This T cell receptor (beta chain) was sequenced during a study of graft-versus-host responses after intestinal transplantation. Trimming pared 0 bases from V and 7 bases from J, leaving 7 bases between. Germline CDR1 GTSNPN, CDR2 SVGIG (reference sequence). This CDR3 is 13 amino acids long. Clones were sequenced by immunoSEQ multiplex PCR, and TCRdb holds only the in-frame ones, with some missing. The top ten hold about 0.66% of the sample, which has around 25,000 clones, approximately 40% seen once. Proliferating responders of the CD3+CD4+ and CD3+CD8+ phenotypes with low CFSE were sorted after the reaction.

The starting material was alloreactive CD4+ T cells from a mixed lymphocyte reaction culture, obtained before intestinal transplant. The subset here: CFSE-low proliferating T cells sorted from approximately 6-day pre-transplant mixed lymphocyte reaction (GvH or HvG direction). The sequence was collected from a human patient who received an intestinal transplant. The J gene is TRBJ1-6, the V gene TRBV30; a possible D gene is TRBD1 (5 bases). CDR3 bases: TGTGCCTGGAGTGTACGGACAAATTCACCCCTCCACTTT. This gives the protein CAWSVRTNSPLHF.